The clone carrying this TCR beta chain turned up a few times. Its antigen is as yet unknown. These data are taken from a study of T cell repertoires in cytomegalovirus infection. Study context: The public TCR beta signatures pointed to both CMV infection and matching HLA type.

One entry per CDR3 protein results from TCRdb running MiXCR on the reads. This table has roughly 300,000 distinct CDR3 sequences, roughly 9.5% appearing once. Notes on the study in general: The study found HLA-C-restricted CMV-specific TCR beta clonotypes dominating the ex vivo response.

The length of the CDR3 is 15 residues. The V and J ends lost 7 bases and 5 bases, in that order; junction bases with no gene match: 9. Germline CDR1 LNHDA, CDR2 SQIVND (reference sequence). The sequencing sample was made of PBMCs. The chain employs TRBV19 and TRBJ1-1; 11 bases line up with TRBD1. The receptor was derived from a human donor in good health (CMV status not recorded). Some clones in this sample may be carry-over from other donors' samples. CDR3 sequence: CASTLVRDRGTEAFF. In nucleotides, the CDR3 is TGTGCCAGTACCCTTGTCCGGGACAGGGGGACTGAAGCTTTCTTT.